A selection of T cell receptor beta chains follows, all from one sample in a study of beta chain features in type 1 diabetes. Generated by immunoSEQ multiplex PCR, the TCRdb table keeps only in-frame clones and is missing some. The data hold approximately 160,000 clones, with less than 9.5% observed a single time. The sequenced sample consisted of central memory CD4+ T cells from blood. The receptors come from a man between 18 and 29 years old in good health. CDR3s include the opening cysteine and the closing phenylalanine or tryptophan. The order of the fields is V gene, CDR3 protein.

V gene: TRBV6-1; CDR3 protein: CASRFGDTRYGYTF
V gene: TRBV5-4; CDR3 protein: CASSPTTGVDEKLFF
V gene: TRBV5-6; CDR3 protein: CASSFEQGRGTEAFF
V gene: TRBV5-1; CDR3 protein: CASSFTSGDNEQFF
V gene: TRBV15; CDR3 protein: CATSIGTGYDGYTF
V gene: TRBV28; CDR3 protein: CASRLDRVAYNEQFF
V gene: TRBV6-6; CDR3 protein: CASSSPGTAGGETQYF
V gene: TRBV30; CDR3 protein: CAWRGREGPHWETQYF
V gene: TRBV28; CDR3 protein: CASSTQGFPYNEQFF
V gene: TRBV30; CDR3 protein: CAWSAGRGAFF
V gene: TRBV7-3; CDR3 protein: CASSLTTGGTRETQYF
V gene: TRBV5-6; CDR3 protein: CASSARQGSGNQPQHF
V gene: TRBV7-9; CDR3 protein: CASTLTGTLNGYTF
V gene: TRBV7-9; CDR3 protein: CASSLGQGSSGNTIYF
V gene: TRBV2; CDR3 protein: CASSDGVTEAFF
V gene: TRBV5-5; CDR3 protein: CASSMQGGANYGYTF
V gene: TRBV6-5; CDR3 protein: CASGRGGAGTGELFF
V gene: TRBV7-3; CDR3 protein: CASSLIAGGPSDEQFF
V gene: TRBV27; CDR3 protein: CASSSIKLAGAYNEQFF
V gene: TRBV18; CDR3 protein: CASSLKDRVFQETQYF
V gene: TRBV28; CDR3 protein: CASSLPGRYGYTF
V gene: TRBV7-2; CDR3 protein: CASSPNYEQYF
V gene: TRBV28; CDR3 protein: CASSPGDLAGDGYTF
V gene: TRBV29-1; CDR3 protein: CSGTNRGGTDTQYF
V gene: TRBV28; CDR3 protein: CASSSAGTSGF
V gene: TRBV9; CDR3 protein: CASSAQIGTHDNEQFF
V gene: TRBV19; CDR3 protein: CASSTQGDSNQPQHF
V gene: TRBV7-3; CDR3 protein: CASSLTLAGGEQYF
V gene: TRBV7-2; CDR3 protein: CASSARTGDEQYF
V gene: TRBV14; CDR3 protein: CASSPRTGEGYTF
V gene: TRBV7-3; CDR3 protein: CASSAIRGYQETQYF
V gene: TRBV29-1; CDR3 protein: CSVEGHTGGGQQFF
V gene: TRBV7-2; CDR3 protein: CASSPDWRGPGRNTIYF
V gene: TRBV9; CDR3 protein: CASSVAQGLGETQYF
V gene: TRBV28; CDR3 protein: CASSLISQGAQPQHF
V gene: TRBV5-1; CDR3 protein: CASSLAGLASGTQYF
V gene: TRBV29-1; CDR3 protein: CSASGLAAYTDTQYF
V gene: TRBV7-9; CDR3 protein: CASSLVERFVGNQPQHF
V gene: TRBV29-1; CDR3 protein: CSSMEGSDTQYF
V gene: TRBV30; CDR3 protein: CAWSAQGHEKLFF
V gene: TRBV19; CDR3 protein: CASSVAPSNQPQHF
V gene: TRBV28; CDR3 protein: CASSTAGTSSYEQYF
V gene: TRBV7-2; CDR3 protein: CASSLDSYGYTF
V gene: TRBV7-9; CDR3 protein: CASTPGLASDTQYF
V gene: TRBV19; CDR3 protein: CASSMSRASSYEQYF
V gene: TRBV5-1; CDR3 protein: CASSLSGQGNEKLFF
V gene: TRBV7-6; CDR3 protein: CASSLVGGGFDEQFF
V gene: TRBV28; CDR3 protein: CASMTSGGPTYEQYF
V gene: TRBV6-1; CDR3 protein: CASRAGPSSYEQYF
V gene: TRBV29-1; CDR3 protein: CSVTGSMNRAYEQYF
V gene: TRBV30; CDR3 protein: CAWSVETGDMGGYTF
V gene: TRBV29-1; CDR3 protein: CSVLGESGTGELFF